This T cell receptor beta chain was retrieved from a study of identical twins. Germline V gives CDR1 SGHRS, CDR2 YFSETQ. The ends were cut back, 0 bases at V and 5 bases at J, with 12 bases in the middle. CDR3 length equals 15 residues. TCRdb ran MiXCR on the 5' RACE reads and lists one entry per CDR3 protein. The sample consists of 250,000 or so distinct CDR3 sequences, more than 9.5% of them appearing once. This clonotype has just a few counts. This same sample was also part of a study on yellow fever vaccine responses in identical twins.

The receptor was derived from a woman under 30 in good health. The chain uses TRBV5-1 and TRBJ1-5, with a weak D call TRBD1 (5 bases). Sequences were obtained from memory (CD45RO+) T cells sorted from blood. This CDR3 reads CASSLAPDSYQPQHF. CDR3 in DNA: TGCGCCAGCAGCTTGGCCCCCGACAGTTATCAGCCCCAGCATTTT.